This TCR beta chain is drawn from a study of blood T cell repertoires in COVID-19. About the research overall: Specimens from acute and convalescent COVID-19 originated in the United States, Italy and Spain.

Source study methods: Estimated nucleated cell counts came from reference gene primer amplification. This table comes from immunoSEQ multiplex PCR, and its TCRdb copy is limited to in-frame clones, with some not included. That table supplies the V and J calls and clone size; D and trimming were determined from the DNA. The sample yields roughly 70,000 clones, just under 90% seen once. V lost 3 bases to trimming and J lost 6 bases, with 18 bases between them. The CDR3 length is 15 residues. CDR1 is SGHVS and CDR2 is FNYEAQ in the germline V gene. The TCR sequence derives from an elderly woman with active COVID-19. The chain links TRBV7-6 to TRBJ2-7; TRBD2 might be the D (5 bases). Sequencing was performed on peripheral blood. CDR3 amino acids: CASSFSVGPGFEQYF. The CDR3 DNA is TGTGCCAGCAGCTTTTCGGTCGGCCCGGGGTTCGAGCAGTACTTC.